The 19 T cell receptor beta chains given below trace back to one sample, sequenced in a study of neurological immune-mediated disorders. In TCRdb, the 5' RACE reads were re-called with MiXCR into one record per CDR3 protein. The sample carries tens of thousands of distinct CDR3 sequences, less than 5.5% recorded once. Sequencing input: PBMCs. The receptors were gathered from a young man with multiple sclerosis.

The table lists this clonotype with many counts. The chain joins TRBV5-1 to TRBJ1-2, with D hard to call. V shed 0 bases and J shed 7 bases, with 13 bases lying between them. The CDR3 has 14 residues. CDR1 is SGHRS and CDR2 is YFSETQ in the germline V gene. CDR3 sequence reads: CASSLAVSLGGYTF. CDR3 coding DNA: TGCGCCAGCAGCTTGGCAGTGAGCCTGGGTGGCTACACCTTC. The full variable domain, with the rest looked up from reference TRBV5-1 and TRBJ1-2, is KAGVTQTPRYLIKTRGQQVTLSCSPISGHRSVSWYQQTPGQGLQFLFEYFSETQRNKGNFPGRFSGRQFSNSRSEMNVSTLELGDSALYLCASSLAVSLGGYTFGSGTRLTVV.

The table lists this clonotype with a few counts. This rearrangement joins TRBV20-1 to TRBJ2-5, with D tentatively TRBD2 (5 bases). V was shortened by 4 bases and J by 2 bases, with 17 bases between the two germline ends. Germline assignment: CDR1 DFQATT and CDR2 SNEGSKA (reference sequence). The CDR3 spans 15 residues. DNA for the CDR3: TGCAGTGCTAACTTGGGGAGAGGAAGACAAGAGACCCAGTACTTC. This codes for CSANLGRGRQETQYF.

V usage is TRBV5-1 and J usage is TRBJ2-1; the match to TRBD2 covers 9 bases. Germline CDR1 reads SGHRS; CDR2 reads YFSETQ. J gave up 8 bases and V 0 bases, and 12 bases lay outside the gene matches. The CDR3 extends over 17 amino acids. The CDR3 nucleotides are TGCGCCAGCAGCTTGGCGGTAGCGGGGGCCCCTTTGGATGAGCAGTTCTTC. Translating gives CASSLAVAGAPLDEQFF.

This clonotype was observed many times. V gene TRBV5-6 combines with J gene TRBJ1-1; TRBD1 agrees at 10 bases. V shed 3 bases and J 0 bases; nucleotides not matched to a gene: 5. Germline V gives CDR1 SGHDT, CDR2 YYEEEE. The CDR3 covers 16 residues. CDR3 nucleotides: TGTGCCAGCAGCTCCCGGACAGGGGGGGTGAACACTGAAGCTTTCTTT. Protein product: CASSSRTGGVNTEAFF.

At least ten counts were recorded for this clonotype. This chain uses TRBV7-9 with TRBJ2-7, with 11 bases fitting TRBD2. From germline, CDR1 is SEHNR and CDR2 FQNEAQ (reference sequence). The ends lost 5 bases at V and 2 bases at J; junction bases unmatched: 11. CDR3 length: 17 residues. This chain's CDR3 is CASSPRGLAARTYEQYF. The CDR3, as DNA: TGTGCCAGCAGCCCGAGGGGACTAGCGGCCCGGACCTACGAGCAGTACTTC.

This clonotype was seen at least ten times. This chain's CDR3 is CASKYSRGLDTEAFF. CDR3 nucleotides: TGTGCCAGCAAATACTCCCGGGGGTTGGACACTGAAGCTTTCTTT. The chain employs TRBV7-9 and TRBJ1-1; possible D gene TRBD1, 5 bases. CDR3 length: 15 residues. CDR1 is SEHNR and CDR2 is FQNEAQ in the germline V gene (reference sequence). V gave up 7 bases and J gave up 3 bases, with 18 bases separating them.

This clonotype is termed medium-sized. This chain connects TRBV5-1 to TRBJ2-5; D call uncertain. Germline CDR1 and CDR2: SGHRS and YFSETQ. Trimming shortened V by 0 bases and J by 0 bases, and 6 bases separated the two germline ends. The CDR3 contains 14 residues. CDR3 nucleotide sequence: TGCGCCAGCAGCTTGGGCCCCCACCAAGAGACCCAGTACTTC. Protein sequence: CASSLGPHQETQYF.

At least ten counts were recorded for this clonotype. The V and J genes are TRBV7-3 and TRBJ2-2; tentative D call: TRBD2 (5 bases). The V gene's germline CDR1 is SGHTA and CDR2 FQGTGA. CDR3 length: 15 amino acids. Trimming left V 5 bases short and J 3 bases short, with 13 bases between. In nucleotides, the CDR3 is TGTGCCAGCAGCCTTCGGGGTAGTTACACCGGGGAGCTGTTTTTT. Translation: CASSLRGSYTGELFF.

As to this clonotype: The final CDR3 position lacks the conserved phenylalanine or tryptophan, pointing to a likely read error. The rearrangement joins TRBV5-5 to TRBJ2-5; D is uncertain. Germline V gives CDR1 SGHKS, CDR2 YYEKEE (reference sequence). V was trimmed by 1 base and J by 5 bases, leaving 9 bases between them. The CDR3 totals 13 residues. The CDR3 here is CASSLSPSETQYN. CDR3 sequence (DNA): TGTGCCAGCAGCTTGTCCCCGTCCGAGACCCAGTACAAC.

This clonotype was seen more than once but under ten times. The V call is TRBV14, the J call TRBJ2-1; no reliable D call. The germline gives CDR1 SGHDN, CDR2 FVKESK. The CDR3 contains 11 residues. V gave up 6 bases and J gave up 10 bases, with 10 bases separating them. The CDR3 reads CASRKMLEQFF. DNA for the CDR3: TGTGCCAGCAGAAAAATGCTCGAGCAGTTCTTC.

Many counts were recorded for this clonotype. CDR3 bases: TGCGCCAGCAGCTTGGGTCGGGGTGACTATGGCTACACCTTC. Protein product: CASSLGRGDYGYTF. V is TRBV5-1 and J is TRBJ1-2, with unresolved D. The CDR3 runs to 14 residues. V dropped 0 bases and J dropped 3 bases, with 9 bases sitting between them. The germline V gene has CDR1 SGHRS and CDR2 YFSETQ.

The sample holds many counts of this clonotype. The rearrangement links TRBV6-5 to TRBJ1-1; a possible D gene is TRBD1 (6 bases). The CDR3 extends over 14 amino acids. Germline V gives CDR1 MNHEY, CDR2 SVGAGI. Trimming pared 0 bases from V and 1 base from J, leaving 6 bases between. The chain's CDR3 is CASSYSGGNTEAFF. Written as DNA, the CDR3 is TGTGCCAGCAGTTACTCAGGGGGGAACACTGAAGCTTTCTTT.

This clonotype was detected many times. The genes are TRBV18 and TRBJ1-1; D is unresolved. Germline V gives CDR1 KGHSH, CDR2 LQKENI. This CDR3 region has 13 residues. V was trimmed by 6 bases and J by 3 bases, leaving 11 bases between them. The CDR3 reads CASSLRKDTEAFF. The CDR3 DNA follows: TGTGCCAGCTCCCTAAGGAAGGACACTGAAGCTTTCTTT.

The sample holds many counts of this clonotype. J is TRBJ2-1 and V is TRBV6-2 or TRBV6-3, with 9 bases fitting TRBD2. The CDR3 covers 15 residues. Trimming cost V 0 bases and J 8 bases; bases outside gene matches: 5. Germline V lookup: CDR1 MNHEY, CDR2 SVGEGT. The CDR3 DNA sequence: TGTGCCAGCAGTTACTCGGGGACTAGCAGCTATGAGCAGTTCTTC. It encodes CASSYSGTSSYEQFF.

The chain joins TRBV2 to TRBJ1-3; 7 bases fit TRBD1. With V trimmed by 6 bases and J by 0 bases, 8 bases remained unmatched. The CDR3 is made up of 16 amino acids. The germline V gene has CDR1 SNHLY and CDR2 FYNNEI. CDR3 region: CASRAYRGLSGNTIYF. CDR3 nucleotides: TGTGCCAGCAGAGCATACAGGGGTCTCTCTGGAAACACCATATATTTT.

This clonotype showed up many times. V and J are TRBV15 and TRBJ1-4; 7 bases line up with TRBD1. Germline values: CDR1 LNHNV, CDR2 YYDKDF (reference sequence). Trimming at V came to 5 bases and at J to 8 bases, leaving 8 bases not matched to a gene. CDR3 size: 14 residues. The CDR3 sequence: CATSDRQGNEKLFF. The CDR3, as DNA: TGTGCCACCAGCGACAGACAGGGAAACGAAAAACTGTTTTTT.

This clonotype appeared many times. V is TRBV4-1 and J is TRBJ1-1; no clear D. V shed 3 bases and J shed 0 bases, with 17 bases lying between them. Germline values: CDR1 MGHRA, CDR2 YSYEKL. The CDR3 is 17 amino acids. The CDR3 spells CASSQIMAGLMNTEAFF. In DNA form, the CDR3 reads TGCGCCAGCAGCCAGATAATGGCAGGCCTTATGAACACTGAAGCTTTCTTT.

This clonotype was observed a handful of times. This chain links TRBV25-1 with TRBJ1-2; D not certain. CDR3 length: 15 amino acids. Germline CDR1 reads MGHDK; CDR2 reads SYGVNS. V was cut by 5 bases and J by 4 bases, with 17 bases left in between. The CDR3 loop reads CASSPPAAWGYGYTF. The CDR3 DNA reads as TGTGCCAGCAGTCCCCCTGCCGCCTGGGGCTATGGCTACACCTTC.

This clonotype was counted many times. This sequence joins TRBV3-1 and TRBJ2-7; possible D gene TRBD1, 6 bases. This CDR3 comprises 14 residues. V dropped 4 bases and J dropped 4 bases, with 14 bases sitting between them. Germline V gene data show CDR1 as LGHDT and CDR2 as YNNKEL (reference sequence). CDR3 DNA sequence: TGTGCCAGCAGCCGTGGCAGGGGTCAATACGAGCAGTACTTC. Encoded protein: CASSRGRGQYEQYF.